The next 24 T cell receptor beta chains were all read from a single sample in a study of OX40 agonist ivuxolimab in advanced cancers. The library was produced with the immunoSEQ multiplex PCR assay. TCRdb retrieved this table from immuneACCESS and kept in-frame rearrangements only. Not all clones are present; in checked studies, unresolved V genes account for under half, and no reason is known for the remainder. The sample data list roughly 30,000 clones, and about 74% of these were observed just once. The top ten constitute roughly 12% of the sample. Sample: CD4+ or CD8+ T cells sorted from blood, taken in a trial of the OX40 agonist ivuxolimab. These receptors all come from an adult with an advanced solid tumor such as melanoma, head and neck, liver or kidney cancer.

This chain links TRBV5-1 with TRBJ1-1; a weak D match, TRBD1 (5 bases). Trimming shortened V by 5 bases and J by 1 base, and 9 bases separated the two germline ends. This CDR3 is built from 13 residues. Germline V gene sequence: CDR1 SGHRS, CDR2 YFSETQ. The CDR3 DNA is TGCGCCAGCAGATTCGACAGGAACACTGAAGCTTTCTTT. As protein: CASRFDRNTEAFF. Full variable domain (outside the CDR3, taken from reference TRBV5-1 and TRBJ1-1): KAGVTQTPRYLIKTRGQQVTLSCSPISGHRSVSWYQQTPGQGLQFLFEYFSETQRNKGNFPGRFSGRQFSNSRSEMNVSTLELGDSALYLCASRFDRNTEAFFGQGTRLTVV.

The rearrangement joins TRBV11-3 to TRBJ2-7, with D uncertain. Trimming took 4 bases from V and 9 from J, leaving 25 bases between them. This CDR3 is built from 16 residues. Germline-derived CDR1 and CDR2 are SGHNT and YENEEA. The CDR3 spells CASSCGFGFGYWGQYV. In DNA form, the CDR3 reads TGTGCCAGCAGCTGTGGTTTTGGATTTGGCTATTGGGGGCAGTACGTC.

This chain joins TRBV6-5 and TRBJ1-2, with D possibly being TRBD1 (6 bases). The CDR3 is made up of 13 amino acids. The germline CDR1 and CDR2 sequences are MNHEY and SVGAGI. V was pared by 6 bases and J by 3 bases, with 11 bases between. The CDR3 loop is CASSTGLDYGYTF. The CDR3 nucleotides are TGTGCCAGCAGCACAGGGTTGGACTATGGCTACACCTTC.

This chain uses TRBV5-4 with TRBJ2-3; 7 bases match TRBD1. Germline V gene sequence: CDR1 SGHNT, CDR2 YYREEE (reference sequence). The CDR3 is 14 amino acids. J gave up 4 bases and V 4 bases, and 6 bases lay outside the gene matches. CDR3 region: CASSGRQGSDTQYF. DNA for the CDR3: TGTGCCAGCAGCGGGAGACAGGGATCAGATACGCAGTATTTT.

This clone was observed once. V gene TRBV19 combines with J gene TRBJ1-5; D ambiguous. V was pared by 4 bases and J by 0 bases, with 31 bases between. The CDR3 has 22 amino acids. Germline-derived CDR1 and CDR2 are LNHDA and SQIVND (reference sequence). The CDR3 reads CASSNGWAGESVLVYSNQPQHF. The CDR3 nucleotides read TGTGCCAGTAGTAATGGTTGGGCTGGTGAAAGTGTCCTGGTATATAGCAATCAGCCCCAGCATTTT.

This rearrangement joins TRBV6-1 to TRBJ1-2, with 7 bases that match TRBD1. This CDR3 comprises 14 residues. CDR1 is MNHNS and CDR2 is SASEGT in the germline V gene. V trimming: 2 bases; J trimming: 7 bases; junction bases outside the gene matches: 7. The CDR3 nucleotides are TGTGCCAGCAGTGAATTTGACAGGGAAGGTGGCTACACCTTC. Its protein is CASSEFDREGGYTF.

The chain has TRBV6-1 and TRBJ2-2; no clear D. CDR1 MNHNS and CDR2 SASEGT come from the germline V gene. The CDR3 is 15 amino acids. Trimming stripped 1 base from V and 3 bases from J, with 9 bases between. The CDR3 reads CASSEVGKYTGELFF. DNA for the CDR3: TGTGCCAGCAGTGAAGTTGGGAAATACACCGGGGAGCTGTTTTTT.

In the case of this clone: Other DNA sequences from this sample encode an identical CDR3 as well. The chain links TRBV18 to TRBJ2-5, with D unclear. The CDR3 extends over 12 amino acids. Trimming shortened V by 1 base and J by 3 bases, and 3 bases separated the two germline ends. Per the germline V gene, CDR1 is KGHSH and CDR2 is LQKENI. The CDR3 region is CASSPREETQYF. The CDR3 DNA is TGTGCCAGCTCACCACGAGAAGAGACCCAGTACTTC. Full variable domain (outside the CDR3, taken from reference TRBV18 and TRBJ2-5): NAGVMQNPRHLVRRRGQEARLRCSPMKGHSHVYWYRQLPEEGLKFMVYLQKENIIDESGMPKERFSAEFPKEGPSILRIQQVVRGDSAAYFCASSPREETQYFGPGTRLLVL.

The chain employs TRBV6-5 and TRBJ2-5; possibly TRBD1 or TRBD2 for D (5 bases each). The germline V and J ends were trimmed by 0 bases and 6 bases, with 5 bases remaining between them. CDR1 is MNHEY, CDR2 SVGAGI, per germline. This CDR3 contains 12 residues. The DNA of the CDR3 is TGTGCCAGCAGTTACTCGGGACAGACCCAGTACTTC. Protein: CASSYSGQTQYF.

The rearrangement joins TRBV11-2 to TRBJ1-4; maybe TRBD1 (5 bases). The CDR3 extends over 15 amino acids. The germline V gene has CDR1 SGHAT and CDR2 FQNNGV. Trimming shortened V by 5 bases and J by 5 bases, and 15 bases separated the two germline ends. The CDR3 sequence is CASSPRLGANEKLFF. The DNA of the CDR3 is TGTGCCAGCAGCCCCCGCTTAGGGGCGAATGAAAAACTGTTTTTT.

The chain combines TRBV5-1 with TRBJ2-7, with unresolved D. Per the germline V gene, CDR1 is SGHRS and CDR2 is YFSETQ. There are 14 residues in the CDR3. With 4 bases removed from V and 0 bases from J, the gap between germline ends came to 11 bases. The CDR3 region has the DNA TGCGCCAGCAGCAAGGCCGAAAGCTCCTACGAGCAGTACTTC. This gives the protein CASSKAESSYEQYF.

The chain links TRBV27 to TRBJ2-3; maybe TRBD1 (6 bases). The CDR3 extends over 16 amino acids. Germline CDR1 reads MNHEY; CDR2 reads SMNVEV (reference sequence). Trimming removed 4 bases at V and 2 bases at J, with 16 bases between. In DNA, the CDR3 is TGTGCCAGCAGTTGGGGCCACAGGGTCGCCACAGATACGCAGTATTTT. Its translation is CASSWGHRVATDTQYF.

A few counts support this clone. The rearrangement links TRBV5-1 to TRBJ2-5, with D possibly called TRBD1 or TRBD2 (5 bases each). This CDR3 has 14 amino acids. Between the trimmed V and J ends, which lost 7 bases and 5 bases, there was a span of 18 bases. Germline V gives CDR1 SGHRS, CDR2 YFSETQ. In DNA form, the CDR3 reads TGCGCCAGCGAACGACAGAACTCGGGGGAGACCCAGTACTTC. Protein sequence: CASERQNSGETQYF.

This chain connects TRBV4-2 to TRBJ2-2, with no clear D. The CDR3 is 16 residues long. V shed 1 base and J shed 4 bases, with 13 bases lying between them. Germline assignment: CDR1 LGHNA and CDR2 YNFKEQ. The CDR3 nucleotides are TGTGCCAGCAGCCAAGTGAATGAGTGGAGCACCGGGGAGCTGTTTTTT. Its protein is CASSQVNEWSTGELFF.

This chain uses TRBV7-2 with TRBJ1-5, with 7 bases identical to TRBD1. The length of the CDR3 is 15 residues. Germline values: CDR1 SGHTA, CDR2 FQGNSA. V shed 1 base, J shed 2 bases, and the junction held 2 bases outside the gene matches. CDR3 amino acids: CASSLEGARNQPQHF. The CDR3 DNA reads as TGTGCCAGCAGCTTAGAGGGGGCCCGCAATCAGCCCCAGCATTTT.

This chain joins TRBV9 and TRBJ1-1; 7 nucleotides match TRBD1. Losses at the gene ends were 2 bases for V and 4 bases for J; bases not matched to a gene: 5. The CDR3 consists of 14 residues. Germline loops: CDR1 SGDLS, CDR2 YYNGEE. For the CDR3, the DNA is TGTGCCAGCAGCGTTCTGACAGGGACCACTGAAGCTTTCTTT. Protein product: CASSVLTGTTEAFF.

This clone was counted a single time. The V gene is TRBV19, the J gene TRBJ2-1; 8 nucleotides line up with TRBD2. CDR3 length: 15 amino acids. Trimming at V came to 6 bases and at J to 4 bases, leaving 8 bases not matched to a gene. Germline CDR1 is LNHDA and CDR2 is SQIVND (reference sequence). The CDR3 nucleotides read TGTGCCAGTAGAATGGTTAGCGGGGTTTACAATGAGCAGTTCTTC. This gives the protein CASRMVSGVYNEQFF.

This clone was counted only a few times. The chain has TRBV7-3 and TRBJ1-6, with no clear D. This CDR3 is 16 amino acids long. V was clipped by 2 bases and J by 3 bases, with 11 bases between them. Germline loops: CDR1 SGHTA, CDR2 FQGTGA. CDR3 nucleotides: TGTGCCAGCAGCTTAGGTCCCCGGCTCTATAATTCACCCCTCCACTTT. Its protein product is CASSLGPRLYNSPLHF.

The V and J genes are TRBV6-1 and TRBJ1-5, with a weak D call TRBD1 (6 bases). This CDR3 contains 15 residues. CDR1 is MNHNS, CDR2 SASEGT, per germline. V dropped 6 bases and J dropped 0 bases, with 12 bases sitting between them. The DNA of the CDR3 is TGTGCCAGCAGAGGGACACTATATAGCAATCAGCCCCAGCATTTT. This sequence encodes CASRGTLYSNQPQHF.

The chain employs TRBV13 and TRBJ1-2; D uncertain. Germline values: CDR1 PRHDT, CDR2 FYEKMQ (reference sequence). There are 13 residues in the CDR3. V was cut by 1 base and J by 4 bases, with 7 bases left in between. CDR3 sequence: CASSLAAGYGYTF. In nucleotides, the CDR3 is TGTGCCAGCAGCTTAGCGGCAGGCTATGGCTACACCTTC.

Only a few counts were recorded for this clone. This chain joins TRBV28 and TRBJ2-3; 8 bases match TRBD1. The V gene's germline CDR1 is MDHEN and CDR2 SYDVKM. This CDR3 has 15 residues. With 1 base clipped from V and 4 bases from J, the junction kept 4 bases outside the gene matches. CDR3 sequence (DNA): TGTGCCAGCAGTTTATCAGGACAGGGCCCAGATACGCAGTATTTT. It specifies CASSLSGQGPDTQYF.

The genes are TRBV4-2 and TRBJ2-3, with D unclear. Per the germline V gene, CDR1 is LGHNA and CDR2 is YNFKEQ. Trimming removed 0 bases at V and 2 bases at J, with 9 bases between. The CDR3 is 15 residues long. Here the CDR3 DNA reads TGTGCCAGCAGCCAAGAGTCACGGAACACAGATACGCAGTATTTT. Protein sequence: CASSQESRNTDTQYF.

This clone was counted between two and nine times. The chain carries TRBV19 and TRBJ1-1; TRBD1 agrees at 8 bases. CDR1 is LNHDA and CDR2 is SQIVND in the germline V gene (reference sequence). This CDR3 spans 12 amino acids. The V segment lost 6 bases and the J segment 10 bases; nucleotides outside the gene matches: 7. CDR3 DNA sequence: TGTGCCAGTAGGGGGACAGGACCCGGAGCTTTCTTT. The encoded protein is CASRGTGPGAFF.

V usage is TRBV5-6 and J usage is TRBJ2-2; 7 nucleotides line up with TRBD2. Germline values: CDR1 SGHDT, CDR2 YYEEEE. J lost 4 bases, V lost 4 bases, and 4 bases had no gene match. The CDR3 runs to 14 residues. CDR3 amino acids: CASSQLARTGELFF. CDR3 nucleotide sequence: TGTGCCAGCAGCCAACTAGCGCGCACCGGGGAGCTGTTTTTT.